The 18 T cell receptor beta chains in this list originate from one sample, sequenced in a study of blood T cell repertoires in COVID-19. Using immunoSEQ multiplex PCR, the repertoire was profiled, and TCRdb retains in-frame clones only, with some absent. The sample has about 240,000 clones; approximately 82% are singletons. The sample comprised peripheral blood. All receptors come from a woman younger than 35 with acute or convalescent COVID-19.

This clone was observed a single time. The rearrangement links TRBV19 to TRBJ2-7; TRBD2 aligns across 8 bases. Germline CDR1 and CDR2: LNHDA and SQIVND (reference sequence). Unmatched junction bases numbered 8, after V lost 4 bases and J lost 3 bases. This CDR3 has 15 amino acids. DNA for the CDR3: TGTGCCAGTAGTACTCCGACTAGCGACCGCTACGAGCAGTACTTC. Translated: CASSTPTSDRYEQYF.

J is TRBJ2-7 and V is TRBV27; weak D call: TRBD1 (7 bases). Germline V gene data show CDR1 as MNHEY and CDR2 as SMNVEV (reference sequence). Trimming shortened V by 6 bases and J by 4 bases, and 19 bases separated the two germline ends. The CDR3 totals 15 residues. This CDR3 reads CASSPLQGTDYEQYF. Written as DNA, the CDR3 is TGTGCCAGCAGCCCATTACAGGGGACTGATTACGAGCAGTACTTC.

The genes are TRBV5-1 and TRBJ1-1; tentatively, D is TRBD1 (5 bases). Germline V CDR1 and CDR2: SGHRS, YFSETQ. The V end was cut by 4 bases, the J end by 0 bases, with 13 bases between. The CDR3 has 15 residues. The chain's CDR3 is CASSVSTDLNTEAFF. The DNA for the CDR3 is TGCGCCAGCAGCGTTTCGACAGACCTGAACACTGAAGCTTTCTTT.

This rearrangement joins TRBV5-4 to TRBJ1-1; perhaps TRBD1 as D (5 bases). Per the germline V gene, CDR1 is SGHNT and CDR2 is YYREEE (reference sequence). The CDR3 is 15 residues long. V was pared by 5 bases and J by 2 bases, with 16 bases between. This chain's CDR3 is CASRTDRLKNTEAFF. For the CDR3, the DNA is TGTGCCAGCAGAACAGACAGACTCAAAAACACTGAAGCTTTCTTT.

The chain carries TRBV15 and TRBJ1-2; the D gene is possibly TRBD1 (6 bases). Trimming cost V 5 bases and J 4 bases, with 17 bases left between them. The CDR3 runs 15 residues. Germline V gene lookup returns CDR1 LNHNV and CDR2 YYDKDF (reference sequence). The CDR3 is CATSAEGGFGYGYTF. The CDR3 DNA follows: TGTGCCACCAGCGCAGAAGGGGGTTTCGGCTATGGCTACACCTTC.

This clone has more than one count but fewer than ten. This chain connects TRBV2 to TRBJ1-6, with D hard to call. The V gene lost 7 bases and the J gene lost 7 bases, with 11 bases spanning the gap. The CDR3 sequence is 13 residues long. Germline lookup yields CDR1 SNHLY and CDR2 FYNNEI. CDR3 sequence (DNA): TGTGCCAGCACCGACGGAGGGAATTCACCCCTCCACTTT. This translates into CASTDGGNSPLHF.

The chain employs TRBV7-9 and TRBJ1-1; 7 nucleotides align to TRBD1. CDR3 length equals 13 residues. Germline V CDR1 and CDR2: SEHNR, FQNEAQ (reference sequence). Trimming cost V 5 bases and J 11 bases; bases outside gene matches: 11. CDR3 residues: CASSHTGESGAFF. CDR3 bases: TGTGCCAGCAGCCATACAGGGGAATCTGGGGCTTTCTTT.

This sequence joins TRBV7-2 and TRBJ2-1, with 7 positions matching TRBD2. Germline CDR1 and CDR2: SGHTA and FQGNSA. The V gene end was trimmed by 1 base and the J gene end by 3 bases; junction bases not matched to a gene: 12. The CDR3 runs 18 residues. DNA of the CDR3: TGTGCCAGCAGCTTAGTTTGGGCCGGCGGGAGTATCTACAATGAGCAGTTCTTC. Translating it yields CASSLVWAGGSIYNEQFF.

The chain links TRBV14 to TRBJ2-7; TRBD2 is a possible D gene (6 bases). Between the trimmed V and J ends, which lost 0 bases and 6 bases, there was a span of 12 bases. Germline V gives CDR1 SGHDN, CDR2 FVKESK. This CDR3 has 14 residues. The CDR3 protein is CASSQDNRGTEQYF. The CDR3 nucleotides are TGTGCCAGCAGCCAAGATAATCGGGGGACCGAGCAGTACTTC.

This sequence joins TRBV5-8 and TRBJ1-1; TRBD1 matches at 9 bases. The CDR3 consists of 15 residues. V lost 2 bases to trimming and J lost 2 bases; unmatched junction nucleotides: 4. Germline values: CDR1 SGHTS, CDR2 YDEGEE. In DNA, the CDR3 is TGTGCCAGCAGCTTAGGACAGGGGCTAAACACTGAAGCTTTCTTT. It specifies CASSLGQGLNTEAFF.

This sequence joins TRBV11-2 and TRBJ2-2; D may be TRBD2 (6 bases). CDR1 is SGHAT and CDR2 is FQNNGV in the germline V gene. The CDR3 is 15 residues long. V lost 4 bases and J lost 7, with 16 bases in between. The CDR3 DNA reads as TGTGCCAGCAGCTCGCAACTAGCTCGAGGCGGGGAGCTGTTTTTT. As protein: CASSSQLARGGELFF.

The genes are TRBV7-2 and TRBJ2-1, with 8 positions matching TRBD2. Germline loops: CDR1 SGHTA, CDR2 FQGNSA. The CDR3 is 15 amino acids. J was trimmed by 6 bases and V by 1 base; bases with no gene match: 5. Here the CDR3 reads CASSLVTGGGNEQFF. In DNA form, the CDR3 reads TGTGCCAGCAGCTTAGTAACGGGAGGGGGCAATGAGCAGTTCTTC. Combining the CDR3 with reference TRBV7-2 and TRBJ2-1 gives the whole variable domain GAGVSQSPSNKVTEKGKDVELRCDPISGHTALYWYRQSLGQGLEFLIYFQGNSAPDKSGLPSDRFSAERTGGSVSTLTIQRTQQEDSAVYLCASSLVTGGGNEQFFGPGTRLTVL.

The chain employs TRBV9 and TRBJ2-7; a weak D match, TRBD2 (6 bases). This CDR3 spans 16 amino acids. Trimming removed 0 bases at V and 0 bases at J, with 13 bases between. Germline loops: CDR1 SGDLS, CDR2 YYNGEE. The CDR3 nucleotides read TGTGCCAGCAGCGTAGCGGCGGGGAAAGGCTCCTACGAGCAGTACTTC. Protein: CASSVAAGKGSYEQYF.

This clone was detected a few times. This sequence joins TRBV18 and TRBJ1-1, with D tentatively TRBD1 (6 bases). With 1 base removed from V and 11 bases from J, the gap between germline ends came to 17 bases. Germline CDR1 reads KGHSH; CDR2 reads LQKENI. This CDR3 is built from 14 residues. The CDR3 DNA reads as TGTGCCAGCTCACCACGGCCGGGGGGCGGTGAGGCTTTCTTT. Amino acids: CASSPRPGGGEAFF.

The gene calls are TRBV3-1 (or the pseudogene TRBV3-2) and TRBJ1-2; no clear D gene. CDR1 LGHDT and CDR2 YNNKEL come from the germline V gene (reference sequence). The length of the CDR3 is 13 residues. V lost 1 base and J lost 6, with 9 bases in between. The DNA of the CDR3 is TGTGCCAGCAGCCAAGCAGGAGGGAATGGCTACACCTTC. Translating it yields CASSQAGGNGYTF.

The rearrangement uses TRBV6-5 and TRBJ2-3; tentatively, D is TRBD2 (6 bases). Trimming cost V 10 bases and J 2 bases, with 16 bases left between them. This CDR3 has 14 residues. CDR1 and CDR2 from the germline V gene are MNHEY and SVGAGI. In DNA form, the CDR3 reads TGTGCCACCGCTGCTAGCGCCTTCACAGATACGCAGTATTTT. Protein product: CATAASAFTDTQYF.

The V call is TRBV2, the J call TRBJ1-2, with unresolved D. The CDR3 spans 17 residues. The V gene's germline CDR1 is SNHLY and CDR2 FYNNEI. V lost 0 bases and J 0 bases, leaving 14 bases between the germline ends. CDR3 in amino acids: CASSEALRAKANYGYTF. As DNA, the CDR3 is TGTGCCAGCAGTGAAGCTTTGAGGGCCAAAGCTAACTATGGCTACACCTTC.

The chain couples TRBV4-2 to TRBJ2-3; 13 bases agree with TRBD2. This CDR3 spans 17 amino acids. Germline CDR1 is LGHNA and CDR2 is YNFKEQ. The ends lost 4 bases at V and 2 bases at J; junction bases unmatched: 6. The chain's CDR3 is CASSREGTSGDTDTQYF. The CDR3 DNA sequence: TGTGCCAGCAGCCGGGAAGGGACTAGCGGGGACACAGATACGCAGTATTTT.